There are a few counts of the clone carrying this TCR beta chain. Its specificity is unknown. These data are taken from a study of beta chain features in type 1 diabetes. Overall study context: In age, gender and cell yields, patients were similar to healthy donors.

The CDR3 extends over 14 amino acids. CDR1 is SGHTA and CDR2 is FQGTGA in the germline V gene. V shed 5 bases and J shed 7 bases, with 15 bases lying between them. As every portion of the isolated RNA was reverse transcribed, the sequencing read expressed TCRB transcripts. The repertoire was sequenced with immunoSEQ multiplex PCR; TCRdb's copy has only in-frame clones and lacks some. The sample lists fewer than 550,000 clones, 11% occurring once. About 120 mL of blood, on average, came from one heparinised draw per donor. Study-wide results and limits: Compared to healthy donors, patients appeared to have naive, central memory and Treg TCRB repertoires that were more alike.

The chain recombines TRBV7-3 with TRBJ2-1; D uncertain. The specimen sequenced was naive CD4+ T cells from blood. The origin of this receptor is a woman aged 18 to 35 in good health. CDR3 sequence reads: CASSPSPVWNEQFF. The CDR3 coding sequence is TGTGCCAGCAGCCCCAGCCCGGTCTGGAATGAGCAGTTCTTC. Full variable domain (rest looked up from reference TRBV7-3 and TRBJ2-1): GAGVSQTPSNKVTEKGKYVELRCDPISGHTALYWYRQSLGQGPEFLIYFQGTGAADDSGLPNDRFFAVRPEGSVSTLKIQRTERGDSAVYLCASSPSPVWNEQFFGPGTRLTVL.